The rows below give T cell receptor beta chains drawn from one sample of a study of blood T cell repertoires in COVID-19. Only in-frame clones appear in the TCRdb table, and some are missing; sequencing was by immunoSEQ multiplex PCR. Of over 200,000 clones listed, approximately 88% are singletons. Sequenced sample: peripheral blood. These TCRs come from a human donor in a cohort sampled during active COVID-19. The CDR3 runs from the conserved cysteine through the conserved F or W. Only some rows state a clone size, as once, few, many or a class for expanded clones.

clone_size,v_call,cdr3_aa
-,TRBV28,CASGGTGGLRSGANVLTF
-,TRBV9,CASSEQGANSPLHF
-,TRBV19,CASSSDPPGLAGTNEQFF
-,TRBV6-6,CASSYSPQGVPTGYTF
-,TRBV4-2,CASSPGQGETDTQYF
-,TRBV9,CASSASGLETREQYF
-,TRBV11-3,CASSSGGVDTQYF
-,TRBV6-5,CAATGRGTDTQYF
-,TRBV10-3,CAISEIGTGKPTDTPYGYTF
-,TRBV30,CAWSPQNTEAFF
-,TRBV7-2,CASSPAGTGEGYTF
-,TRBV11-2,CASSSRGYEQYF
-,TRBV10-3,CAISDSPLAGDHNEQFF
-,TRBV27,CASSATPGTTPSYEQYF
once,TRBV6-6,CASSYGLADSQYF
-,TRBV6-5,CASSYSRGNTIYF
-,TRBV15,CATSTRVGNQPQHF
once,TRBV29-1,CSVQQDYSNQPQHF
-,TRBV2,CASSELGQGVGYTF
-,TRBV19,CASSRGQGADGYTF
-,TRBV4-3,CASSLLGGELETQYF
-,TRBV12-3/TRBV12-4,CASSFELNQPQHF
once,TRBV19,CASSDTGMLLSGYGYTF
-,TRBV7-6,CASSLAGAGNTEAFF
-,TRBV10-3,CAISETGTGYEEGYQPQHF
-,TRBV30,CAWSVGGTSYEQYF
-,TRBV10-3,CATRGRDNQPQHF
-,TRBV30,CAWSGTENYEQYF
once,TRBV5-1,CASSLGQGGSYEQYF
-,TRBV27,CASRLAGTNEQFF
-,TRBV19,CASSSGTSAREQYF
-,TRBV29-1,CSTSEGRQYF
few,TRBV5-1,CASSLRDSYGYTF
-,TRBV28,CASSLPGGIDYGYTF
-,TRBV6-2/TRBV6-3,CASSYSRILDQPQHF
-,TRBV19,CASSLGTGLKAFF
many,TRBV27,CASTERGPQETQYF
-,TRBV24-1,CATSAPPGTGGAGQPQHF
-,TRBV25-1,CASTRDRGGIYNEQFF
once,TRBV28,CASSFRDRGLYEQYF
-,TRBV7-2,CASSLYRGQAGNTIYF
-,TRBV6-5,CASTGDRYTEAFF
-,TRBV19,CASSIPGVSNEQFF
-,TRBV7-9,CASSLTGGPNTEAFF
-,TRBV18,CASSPATHRDTEAFF
-,TRBV7-8,CASSPGGARRAFF
few,TRBV9,CASSPRPSYEQYF
-,TRBV7-2,CASSLSSHYEQYF
-,TRBV30,CAQRAQKNTEAFF
-,TRBV6-2/TRBV6-3,CASSYLGAGELFF
-,TRBV5-4,CASSQTGIPWSGANVLTF
-,TRBV3-1/TRBV3-2,CASSPRWGVSYNEQFF
-,TRBV29-1,CSDRQGSTEAFF
many,TRBV20-1,CSAGRGAEAFF
-,TRBV7-9,CASSYDLSSDPYEQYF
-,TRBV28,CASSTGLANSYEQYF
-,TRBV21-1,CASSLGRRPWGYTF
-,TRBV10-3,CAINSRDNQETQYF
-,TRBV6-5,CASSYWASTGELFF
-,TRBV27,CASSLYPGLNYEQYF